The present entry profiles one T cell receptor beta chain with its context. Its antigen remains unidentified. At one of its ends the junction is not consistent with the germline gene, which may arise from a read error. These data are taken from a study of cytomegalovirus exposure and HLA in healthy donors. Study-wide findings and caveats: It emerged from a later analysis that several of the most significant clusters appeared to be linked to common viral pathogens.

Germline V CDR1 and CDR2: SQVTM, ANQGSEA. The CDR3 covers 12 residues. 60 Vbeta and 13 Jbeta primers were used in PCR. Measured with immunoSEQ multiplex PCR; TCRdb has only the in-frame clones, and not every one. The table has roughly 150,000 clones, roughly four fifths seen once. This sequence was found in a male donor in good health and CMV-seronegative. Sequencing was carried out using PBMCs. The rearrangement joins TRBV29-1 to TRBJ2-3; 12 nucleotides align to TRBD2. DNA of the CDR3: TGCAGCGTTGGGGAGGGACTAGCGGGTTTCCTTTTT. As protein: CSVGEGLAGFLF.